Below, 28 T cell receptor beta chains from the same sample are listed, as sequenced in a study of tumor and adjacent non-tumor tissue in lung cancer. RNA was extracted from bulk tissue without any cell sorting. This non-tumor lung sample came from over 3 cm beyond the tumor edge. The library came from three nested PCR rounds adapted from ARM-PCR protocols. TCRdb independently ran MiXCR on the multiplex PCR reads; one entry per CDR3 protein. Of 50,000 or so distinct CDR3 sequences listed, 74% are singletons. Sequencing was carried out using distant non-tumor lung tissue. The receptor source for this set is a woman in her sixties with non-small cell lung cancer.

This clonotype was recorded many times. Possible read error: a much larger clone is one base away. V gene TRBV29-1 combines with J gene TRBJ1-2; D remains unclear. V was shortened by 7 bases and J by 1 base, with 10 bases between the two germline ends. The CDR3 contains 12 residues. Germline CDR1 is SQVTM and CDR2 is ANQGSEA. The CDR3 region has the DNA TGCAGCGCCGAAGACGATAACTATGGCTACACCTTC. This gives the protein CSAEDDNYGYTF. Filled out from reference TRBV29-1 and TRBJ1-2, the complete variable domain reads SAVISQKPSRDICQRGTSLTIQCQVDSQVTMMFWYRQQPGQSLTLIATANQGSEATYESGFVIDKFPISRPNLTFSTLTVSNMSPEDSSIYLCSAEDDNYGYTFGSGTRLTVV.

About this clonotype: One end of the junction is discordant with germline, which a read error may explain. CDR3 bases: TGTGACAGCAGTCGGGGCAGGGTGGAAGCTTTCTTT. Translating gives CDSSRGRVEAFF. The genes are TRBV14 and TRBJ1-1; a weak D match, TRBD1 (5 bases). This CDR3 contains 12 residues. CDR1 is SGHDN, CDR2 FVKESK, per germline.

The chain links TRBV29-1 to TRBJ2-6; D is ambiguous. The CDR3 runs to 13 residues. CDR1 and CDR2 from the germline V gene are SQVTM and ANQGSEA. The germline V and J ends were trimmed by 7 bases and 2 bases, with 9 bases remaining between them. CDR3 bases: TGCAGCGCGAACTCCCCTGGGGCCAACGTCCTGACTTTC. Translation gives CSANSPGANVLTF.

Regarding this clonotype: One end of the junction is discordant with germline, which a read error may explain. This chain joins TRBV6-6 and TRBJ2-7; 8 nucleotides align to TRBD1. The CDR3 totals 15 residues. Germline V gives CDR1 MNHNY, CDR2 SVGAGI (reference sequence). CDR3 nucleotide sequence: TGTGCCAGCAGTCGCCGGACAGGGAGAGACTACCAGCAGTACTTC. Amino acid sequence: CASSRRTGRDYQQYF.

On this clonotype: At one end the junction does not follow the germline gene, possibly because of a read error. The V call is TRBV11-1, the J call TRBJ2-5; 7 nucleotides agree with TRBD1. Germline assignment: CDR1 SGHAT and CDR2 FQDESV (reference sequence). The length of the CDR3 is 18 residues. CDR3 sequence reads: CAGSLPMGVQGDEETQYF. The CDR3, as DNA: TGTGCCGGCAGCCTGCCGATGGGAGTGCAGGGGGATGAAGAGACGCAGTACTTC. Variable domain in full (rest from reference TRBV11-1 and TRBJ2-5): EAEVAQSPRYKITEKSQAVAFWCDPISGHATLYWYRQILGQGPELLVQFQDESVVDDSQLPKDRFSAERLKGVDSTLKIQPAELGDSAMYLCAGSLPMGVQGDEETQYFGPGTRLLVL.

Notes on this clonotype: Germline is not matched at one junction end, which may reflect a read error. The genes are TRBV11-3 and TRBJ2-3; 7 positions agree with TRBD1. CDR1 is SGHNT, CDR2 YENEEA, per germline. CDR3 length: 18 amino acids. The CDR3 nucleotides are TGCGCCAGCAGCTTAGGTTTAATAGGGGGCCGCAGCACAGATACGCAGTATTTT. Translating gives CASSLGLIGGRSTDTQYF.

The chain is built from TRBV11-2 and TRBJ2-2; 11 bases align to TRBD2. The CDR3 has 18 amino acids. From germline, CDR1 is SGHAT and CDR2 FQNNGV. V was pared by 6 bases and J by 2 bases, with 11 bases of the junction left unmatched. CDR3 in amino acids: CASRFLGSGRANTGELFF. The DNA for the CDR3 is TGTGCCAGCAGATTTCTGGGTAGCGGGAGGGCCAACACCGGGGAGCTGTTTTTT. The variable domain in full, with the rest retrieved from reference TRBV11-2 and TRBJ2-2, is EAGVAQSPRYKIIEKRQSVAFWCNPISGHATLYWYQQILGQGPKLLIQFQNNGVVDDSQLPKDRFSAERLKGVDSTLKIQPAKLEDSAVYLCASRFLGSGRANTGELFFGEGSRLTVL.

This clonotype was seen only a few times. A read error may be the cause here, since a much bigger clone is one base away. The V gene is TRBV11-2, the J gene TRBJ2-3; TRBD2 matches at 10 bases. This CDR3 contains 16 residues. The trim removed 11 bases at V and 4 bases at J, leaving 15 bases unmatched. The germline CDR1 and CDR2 sequences are SGHAT and FQNNGV. This CDR3 is CACGYLAGGGADTQYF. The CDR3 nucleotides read TGTGCCTGCGGATATTTAGCGGGAGGCGGTGCAGATACGCAGTATTTT.

The sample holds many counts of this clonotype. This rearrangement joins TRBV11-2 to TRBJ2-1, with TRBD2 matching 11 bases. J gave up 8 bases and V 3 bases, and 6 bases lay outside the gene matches. The CDR3 length is 15 residues. In germline, CDR1 is SGHAT, CDR2 FQNNGV. The CDR3 DNA follows: TGTGCCAGCAGCTTTCAACCACTAGCGGGAGATGAGCAGTTCTTC. This gives the protein CASSFQPLAGDEQFF.

Only one count was recorded for this clonotype. A much larger clone differs by one base, so this may be a read error. Here the CDR3 DNA reads TGTGCCAGCAGCTTAGTAGGGGTCTTCTCCTACGAGCAGTACTTC. Translating gives CASSLVGVFSYEQYF. This chain uses TRBV7-9 with TRBJ2-7; the D gene is possibly TRBD1 (5 bases). CDR1 and CDR2 (germline): SEHNR, FQNEAQ (reference sequence). The CDR3 covers 15 residues. Trimming pared 1 base from V and 0 bases from J, leaving 10 bases between.

Turning to this clonotype: At one end, the junction sequence differs from germline, possibly due to a read error. This sequence joins TRBV6-5 and TRBJ2-7; D call uncertain. This CDR3 is built from 14 residues. The germline CDR1 and CDR2 sequences are MNHEY and SVGAGI. Here the CDR3 reads CASSYNTGRPEKYF. DNA for the CDR3: TGTGCCAGCAGTTATAATACGGGCAGGCCCGAGAAGTACTTC.

The chain joins TRBV20-1 to TRBJ2-5; maybe TRBD2 (5 bases). The CDR3 contains 15 residues. Trimming removed 0 bases at V and 5 bases at J, with 16 bases between. CDR1 is DFQATT, CDR2 SNEGSKA, per germline (reference sequence). The CDR3 DNA follows: TGCAGTGCTAGAGACTCTGCTAGCTCCCGGGAGACCCAGTACTTC. As protein: CSARDSASSRETQYF.

Of note for this clonotype: A junction boundary mismatches the germline segment, possibly from a read error. The rearrangement links TRBV4-3 to TRBJ2-2; D is possibly TRBD2 (5 bases). This CDR3 is built from 16 residues. Germline V gives CDR1 LGHNA, CDR2 YSLEER. As DNA, the CDR3 is TGCGCCAGCAGCCAATGGCCAGCTGGAAACACCGGGGAACTGTTTTTT. It translates to CASSQWPAGNTGELFF.

This clonotype has a single count. It is likely a read error, because the conserved phenylalanine at the end of the CDR3 is missing. The genes are TRBV29-1 and TRBJ2-3; maybe TRBD1 (5 bases). This CDR3 contains 15 residues. V lost 2 bases and J 0 bases, leaving 12 bases between the germline ends. In germline, CDR1 is SQVTM, CDR2 ANQGSEA. CDR3 protein: CSVEREQVSTDTQYL. The DNA for the CDR3 is TGCAGCGTTGAAAGGGAACAGGTTAGCACAGATACGCAGTATTTA.

Remarks on this clonotype: It is likely a read error, because the conserved phenylalanine at the end of the CDR3 is missing. No DNA is shown, since the ends of the CDR3 on it are uncertain; the CDR3 is the one TCRdb lists. V and J are TRBV20-1 and TRBJ2-1; the D call of TRBD1 is as the table states it, not checked on the DNA. Ends included, the CDR3 has 12 residues. Germline CDR1 is DFQATT and CDR2 is SNEGSKA (reference sequence). The CDR3 loop is CSAYGTHNEQLS.

This clonotype is classed as medium-sized. This chain uses TRBV29-1 with TRBJ2-3; no firm D call. The CDR3 is made up of 13 amino acids. V lost 7 bases and J lost 1, with 12 bases in between. The V gene's germline CDR1 is SQVTM and CDR2 ANQGSEA. The DNA of the CDR3 is TGCAGCGGCCGGGTTGGTGGCACAGATACGCAGTATTTT. This codes for CSGRVGGTDTQYF.

This clonotype has at least ten counts. The rearrangement uses TRBV5-5 and TRBJ2-7, with TRBD1 matching over 7 bases. CDR1 is SGHKS and CDR2 is YYEKEE in the germline V gene (reference sequence). J was trimmed by 4 bases and V by 4 bases; bases with no gene match: 8. This CDR3 has 14 amino acids. This CDR3 is CASSRHTGEYEQYF. The CDR3 DNA reads TGTGCCAGCAGCCGTCATACAGGGGAGTACGAGCAGTACTTC.

To note about this clonotype: One end of the junction fails to match germline, which may point to a read error. The CDR3 reads CASSQDGPYNEQFF. CDR3 sequence (DNA): TGCGCCAGCAGCCAAGACGGACCCTACAATGAGCAGTTCTTC. V is TRBV4-2 and J is TRBJ2-1; no definite D call. The CDR3 spans 14 residues. Germline CDR1 reads LGHNA; CDR2 reads YNFKEQ.

For this clonotype: The CDR3 carries no conserved terminal phenylalanine or tryptophan, so it likely arises from a read error. The genes are TRBV4-1 and TRBJ2-5, with D possibly TRBD1 on 5 matching bases. The CDR3 extends over 15 amino acids. Per germline, CDR1 MGHRA and CDR2 YSYEKL. DNA for the CDR3: TGCGCCAACAGCCAAGATATGGGGCCCCAAGAGACCCAGTACTCC. Translating it yields CANSQDMGPQETQYS.

A note on this clonotype: One end of the junction is discordant with germline, which a read error may explain. The rearrangement uses TRBV10-2 and TRBJ1-2; 7 nucleotides agree with TRBD1. Germline assignment: CDR1 WSHSY and CDR2 SAAADI. This CDR3 has 13 amino acids. Here the CDR3 DNA reads TGCGCCAGCAGTGACACAGGGGACTATGACTACACCTTC. Translated: CASSDTGDYDYTF.

The chain combines TRBV28 with TRBJ1-2, with TRBD1 matching over 9 bases. Germline trimming cut 11 bases from V and 7 bases from J; bases unmatched to any gene: 20. CDR3 length: 16 amino acids. The V gene's germline CDR1 is MDHEN and CDR2 SYDVKM. The CDR3: CACTPWHSGQGIGYTF. In DNA form, the CDR3 reads TGTGCCTGCACCCCCTGGCATTCGGGACAGGGAATTGGCTACACCTTC.

V is TRBV28 and J is TRBJ1-2, with D hard to call. The CDR3 is 15 amino acids. In germline, CDR1 is MDHEN, CDR2 SYDVKM. The V gene lost 7 bases and the J gene lost 1 base, with 16 bases spanning the gap. CDR3 sequence: CASIQGSGNNYGYTF. The CDR3 DNA reads as TGTGCCAGCATTCAAGGGAGCGGTAATAACTATGGCTACACCTTC.

Worth noting for this clonotype: A much larger clone lies a single base off, so this may be a read error. The rearrangement joins TRBV28 to TRBJ2-1, with 12 bases that match TRBD2. The V segment lost 7 bases and the J segment 0 bases; nucleotides outside the gene matches: 10. In germline, CDR1 is MDHEN, CDR2 SYDVKM. The length of the CDR3 is 18 residues. This chain's CDR3 is CASTSSSGRASSYNEQFF. The CDR3 bases are TGTGCCAGCACTTCATCTAGCGGGAGGGCCAGCTCCTACAATGAGCAGTTCTTC. The complete variable domain, with remaining parts taken from reference TRBV28 and TRBJ2-1, reads DVKVTQSSRYLVKRTGEKVFLECVQDMDHENMFWYRQDPGLGLRLIYFSYDVKMKEKGDIPEGYSVSREKKERFSLILESASTNQTSMYLCASTSSSGRASSYNEQFFGPGTRLTVL.

This rearrangement joins TRBV6-5 to TRBJ2-3, with TRBD1 matching 7 bases. The trim removed 9 bases at V and 8 bases at J, leaving 11 bases unmatched. The germline CDR1 and CDR2 sequences are MNHEY and SVGAGI. CDR3 length: 13 amino acids. The CDR3 region is CASRQGQAPTQYF. CDR3 nucleotides: TGTGCCAGTAGACAAGGACAGGCCCCTACGCAGTATTTT.

This chain uses TRBV5-4 with TRBJ1-1; TRBD1 is a possible D gene (5 bases). The CDR3 is 15 residues long. V lost 3 bases and J lost 6, with 18 bases in between. In germline, CDR1 is SGHNT, CDR2 YYREEE (reference sequence). CDR3 amino acids: CASSSLEGAIAEAFF. CDR3 DNA: TGTGCCAGCAGCTCTTTAGAAGGGGCAATCGCTGAAGCTTTCTTT.

The CDR3 spells CASHAWSGGALDTDTQYF. The CDR3 nucleotides are TGTGCGAGCCATGCCTGGAGCGGGGGGGCCTTGGACACAGATACGCAGTATTTT. The chain uses TRBV28 and TRBJ2-3, with 10 bases lining up with TRBD2. CDR3 length equals 18 residues. Germline V CDR1 and CDR2: MDHEN, SYDVKM.

Comment on this clonotype: In this CDR3 the conserved last residue, phenylalanine or tryptophan, is missing, so a read error is likely. J is TRBJ2-3 and V is TRBV10-1; 8 bases map to TRBD2. Germline lookup yields CDR1 WNHNN and CDR2 SYGVQD (reference sequence). The CDR3 spans 15 residues. CDR3 in DNA: TGCGCAAGCAGTGAACGGGGGGGCATCCAAGATACGCAGTATCTT. Its translation is CASSERGGIQDTQYL.

Of note for this clonotype: This sequence may be a read error, since a much larger clone differs from it by one base. The chain uses TRBV20-1 and TRBJ2-7; D possibly matches TRBD1 or TRBD2 (6 bases each). Germline CDR1 DFQATT, CDR2 SNEGSKA (reference sequence). CDR3 length equals 16 residues. V was pared by 3 bases and J by 4 bases, with 22 bases between. CDR3 bases: TGCAGTGCTAGCATACCCGAGGAGGGGGTGGGTTACGAGCAGTACTTC. It translates to CSASIPEEGVGYEQYF.